This T cell receptor (beta chain) emerged from a study of OX40 agonist ivuxolimab in advanced cancers. Overall study context: Three partial responders included one hepatocellular carcinoma patient and two cutaneous melanoma patients.

A few counts support this clone. The table came from immunoSEQ multiplex PCR; TCRdb's copy has only in-frame clones and leaves some out. There are about 66,000 clones in the sample; 86% occur only once, and about 8.2% lies in the top ten. Trimming cost V 4 bases and J 6 bases, with 10 bases left between them. This CDR3 region has 13 residues. Germline lookup yields CDR1 SGHTA and CDR2 FQGTGA. This sequence joins TRBV7-3 and TRBJ2-1; tentatively, D is TRBD1 (7 bases). The TCR was taken from an adult with an advanced solid tumor such as melanoma, head and neck, liver or kidney cancer. This specimen consisted of CD4+ or CD8+ T cells sorted from blood, obtained in a trial of the OX40 agonist ivuxolimab. The CDR3: CASSSRGANEQFF. The CDR3 nucleotides read TGTGCCAGCAGCTCCAGGGGGGCCAATGAGCAGTTCTTC.